This T cell receptor (beta chain) was found in a study of T cell changes during pregnancy in multiple sclerosis. Produced via immunoSEQ multiplex PCR; TCRdb's table is partial and in-frame only. The sample includes about 31,000 clones, 90% of them seen just once. This receptor was obtained from a female donor with multiple sclerosis, enrolled in a pregnancy study. The material was CD8+ T cells from peripheral blood mononuclear cells, obtained in the second trimester of pregnancy.

The CDR3 loop is CASSPIYNEQFF. Here the CDR3 DNA reads TGTGCCAGCAGCCCAATCTACAATGAGCAGTTCTTC. V is TRBV9 and J is TRBJ2-1; no definite D call. The CDR3 has 12 residues. Trimming removed 4 bases at V and 3 bases at J, with 5 bases between. Germline V gene lookup returns CDR1 SGDLS and CDR2 YYNGEE.